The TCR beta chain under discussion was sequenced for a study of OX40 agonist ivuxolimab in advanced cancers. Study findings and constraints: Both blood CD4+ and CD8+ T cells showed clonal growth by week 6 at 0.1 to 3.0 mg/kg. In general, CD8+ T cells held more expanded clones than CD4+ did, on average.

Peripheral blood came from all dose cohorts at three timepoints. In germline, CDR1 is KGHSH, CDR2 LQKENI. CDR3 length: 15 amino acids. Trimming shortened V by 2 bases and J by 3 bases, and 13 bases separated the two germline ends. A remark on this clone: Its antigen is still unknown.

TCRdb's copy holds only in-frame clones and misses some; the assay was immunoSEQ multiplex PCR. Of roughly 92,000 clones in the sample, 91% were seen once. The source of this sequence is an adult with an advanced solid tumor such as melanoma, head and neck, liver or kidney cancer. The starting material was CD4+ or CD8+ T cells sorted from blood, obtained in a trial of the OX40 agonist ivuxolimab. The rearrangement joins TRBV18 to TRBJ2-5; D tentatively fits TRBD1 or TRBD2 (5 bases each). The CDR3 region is CASSPGTSREETQYF. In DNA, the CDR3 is TGTGCCAGCTCACCAGGGACCTCCCGGGAAGAGACCCAGTACTTC.